This T cell receptor beta chain was identified during a study of PD-1 blockade in classical Hodgkin lymphoma (dated by TCRdb to about 2020). About the study as a whole: Nivolumab dosing was 3 mg/kg intravenously every 2 weeks, continuing until either disease progression or unacceptable toxicity. To define a peripheral blood immune signature of response to PD-1 blockade in classical Hodgkin lymphoma, the study combined TCR beta sequencing with CyTOF. General conclusions and limits of the study: A significant rise by C4D1 was seen in CD4+ but not CD8+ TCR diversity (p=0.0027 vs p=0.16), with the rise being most apparent in complete responders (p=0.02). Baseline TCR diversity was reported to be lower in newly diagnosed patients than in healthy donors and to be lower still in relapsed/refractory patients. Trial patients with a complete response had baseline diversity similar to that of newly diagnosed patients, while partial responders and progressors had significantly lower diversity. Lower diversity was seen in patients whose nivolumab began less than 1 year after ASCT, and these patients were left out of later analyses so that immune reconstitution would not confound the results. The study covered only a single clinical trial cohort, and the causes of the repertoire differences, possibly disease activity or prior therapy, were still not defined.

Genomic DNA was extracted with the Qiagen DNeasy kit from unsorted PBMCs and from negatively selected CD4+ and CD8+ fractions. TCR beta CDR3 regions were subjected to amplification by immunoSEQ multiplex PCR with primers that anneal to V and J segments. Amplification bias was minimized using a synthetic immune receptor repertoire, and residual bias was removed computationally after sequencing. The study's own analysis went as follows. Custom Python scripts were used to quantify repertoire diversity as the Shannon entropy index. Unsorted, CD4+ and CD8+ repertoires were analyzed separately, except for combined analyses in which CD4+ and CD8+ sequences were merged in silico. A clone counted as expanded when the clone's frequency after treatment rose at least 2-fold relative to C1D1, and clones undetected at baseline were given a pseudocount of 0.5. Clones with 0 or 1 copy at C1D1 were defined as singleton clones, while clones with 2 or more copies were defined as non-singleton clones. Clones expanded in unsorted samples were annotated as CD4+, CD8+ or unknown by matching protein sequences in sorted samples from the same patient. Diversity changes from C1D1 to C4D1 were tested in paired samples using Wilcoxon tests. TCRdb holds this immuneACCESS table with in-frame rearrangements only. Some clones are missing; in checked studies, unresolved V genes explain under half, and the rest has no known cause. V and J calls and clone size are copied from that table; D and trimming were computed from the DNA. The sample has about 6,400 clones on record, approximately 86% of them singletons. 1.4% to 1.5% of the sample is in the top ten clones.

The meaning of the sample's time point label: cycle 4 day 1 (C4D1), after more than five weeks of nivolumab. Every trial patient had relapsed following autologous stem cell transplantation, and prior brentuximab vedotin exposure was what differed among cohorts A, B and C. Using a Miltenyi CD4+ T cell isolation kit, CD4+ T cells were purified from thawed PBMCs through magnetic negative selection. The trial cohort comprised some 60 patients with relapsed/refractory classical Hodgkin lymphoma whose best overall responses were complete response, partial response or progressive disease. Single-agent nivolumab was administered to trial patients in the multi-cohort phase II CheckMate 205 trial. An independent review committee assessed best overall response by applying the 2007 International Working Group response criteria. Trial PBMCs were collected just before the start of nivolumab (C1D1) and during therapy at cycle 2 day 1 and cycle 4 day 1. Peripheral blood was collected in 8 mL Vacutainer Cell Preparation Tubes, from which PBMCs were isolated by centrifugation and then cryopreserved. Purified CD4+ and CD8+ fractions were prepared only for cases in which an additional PBMC sample was available. Magnetically labelled cells were removed on LS columns in a quadroMACS separator, and the flow-through was retained as the purified fraction.

The CDR3 measures 15 amino acids from cysteine to phenylalanine. Left in the record is the CDR3 DNA by itself, 45 bases read in frame from the first base. V is pared back by 2 bases and J by 2 bases, with 9 bases lying between the germline termini. Sequences LNHDA (CDR1) and SQIVND (CDR2) are obtained from the germline V gene (reference sequence). Comment on this clone: Its antigen is currently not known. The input lacks base qualities; no much larger clone sits a single base away.

The clonotype was recovered from a human donor with classical Hodgkin lymphoma. The sequence is built from TRBV19 and TRBJ1-4; TRBD1 could be the D gene, as 5 bases match. The source was CD4+ T cells from blood, collected before the fourth cycle of nivolumab. DNA sequence: TGTGCCAGTAGTATACCCCGGGGGACTAATGAAAAACTGTTTTTT. Translation gives CASSIPRGTNEKLFF.